This TCR beta chain was captured by sequencing in a study of T-cell reconstitution after alpha-beta-depleted transplantation in children (dated by TCRdb to 2015 to 2016). Study-level background: The study quantitatively tracked T-cell immune reconstitution after TCRalphabeta/CD19-depleted allogeneic hematopoietic cell transplantation in children using TCR repertoire profiling.

The study at large found these results: In some patients, the high TCRbeta diversity seen at day 60 was put down to recipient T cells and intrathymic progenitors that had survived conditioning. The apparently early alphabetaT-cell count recovery about two months after transplant was reportedly dependent on only several hundred rapidly expanded clones derived from non-depleted graft cells. Hyperexpanded clone frequencies declined over subsequent months; after one year, T-cell counts and TCRbeta diversity were mostly attributed to newly produced T cells.

Regarding this clonotype: The specificity of this receptor is unknown. Nothing much larger sits one base from this clone, and base qualities are not available.

Library prep was done by PCR. Sequencing took place on an Illumina HiSeq 2500. TCR library preparation used molecular barcoding, with unique molecular identifiers applied to normalize quantification of the TCRbeta repertoire. TCRdb cleaned the public reads at Q25 with fastp, built clones with MiXCR and kept in-frame beta chains. Identical CDR3 proteins give one entry, which carries the most common genes and DNA. The sample records some 200,000 distinct CDR3 sequences, roughly 11% of which are singletons. The ten largest make up approximately 28% of the sample. The treatment or condition label for this specimen denotes: allogeneic hematopoietic cell transplantation with graft depleted of TCRalphabeta T cells and CD19 B cells. Transplant recipients were children who received TCRalphabeta/CD19-depleted allogeneic hematopoietic cell grafts. From the cysteine through the phenylalanine, the CDR3 covers 14 amino acids. The retained sequence is limited to the CDR3, 42 bases, with the frame set at the first base. The germline V gene (reference sequence) sets CDR1 to DFQATT and CDR2 to SNEGSKA. Here V drops 6 bases and J drops 0 bases, and the junction holds 5 bases not matched to any gene.

The chain is assembled from TRBV20-1 and TRBJ2-5, and 9 bases in between align with TRBD1. The sequence derives from a child under two years old with acute myeloid leukemia, due to receive a stem cell transplant. Here the sequenced sample was PBMCs, taken before TCRalphabeta/CD19-depleted stem cell transplant. The CDR3 has the sequence CSAGTGSYQETQYF. The DNA reads as follows: TGCAGTGCGGGGACAGGGTCGTACCAAGAGACCCAGTACTTC.